Presented here are 9 T cell receptor beta chains from one specimen sequenced in a study of shared clonotypes between healthy human individuals. Assay used: immunoSEQ multiplex PCR; TCRdb lists only in-frame clones, some missing. Here the sample spans about 1.1 million clones, approximately 80% being singletons. Sequencing was performed on memory CD4+ T cells from PBMCs. Subset of the sample: CD45RA-negative fraction. These receptor sequences come from a man aged 18 to 30 in good health. Some clones in this sample may be carry-over from other donors' samples.

A note on this clone: This CDR3 is also generated by other DNA sequences in the sample. The J gene is TRBJ2-1, the V gene TRBV6-5; 11 nucleotides line up with TRBD2. Trimming removed 0 bases from V and 7 bases from J; junction bases left unmatched: 5. In germline, CDR1 is MNHEY, CDR2 SVGAGI. The CDR3 has 16 amino acids. Written as DNA, the CDR3 is TGTGCCAGCAGTTACTCGGGGCTAGCGGGAGGTAATGAGCAGTTCTTC. It encodes CASSYSGLAGGNEQFF.

This chain uses TRBV6-6 with TRBJ2-1; possible D gene TRBD2, 6 bases. In germline, CDR1 is MNHNY, CDR2 SVGAGI (reference sequence). The CDR3 has 11 amino acids. The V gene lost 8 bases and the J gene lost 4 bases, with 6 bases spanning the gap. The CDR3 here is CASAGYNEQFF. The CDR3 DNA follows: TGTGCCAGCGCGGGGTACAATGAGCAGTTCTTC.

This sequence joins TRBV28 and TRBJ1-3; D is undetermined. V lost 2 bases and J 0 bases, leaving 5 bases between the germline ends. Germline CDR1 is MDHEN and CDR2 is SYDVKM. The CDR3 runs to 14 residues. Here the CDR3 DNA reads TGTGCCAGCAGTTTACCCAGCTCTGGAAACACCATATATTTT. Its translation is CASSLPSSGNTIYF.

The chain is built from TRBV18 and TRBJ2-3; D might be TRBD2 (6 bases). The V and J ends lost 2 bases and 0 bases respectively, with 15 bases between them. CDR1 is KGHSH, CDR2 LQKENI, per germline. The CDR3 is made up of 17 amino acids. Written as DNA, the CDR3 is TGTGCCAGCTCACCAAGCTCAGCGGGCGGGAGCACAGATACGCAGTATTTT. Protein sequence: CASSPSSAGGSTDTQYF.

This clone was counted many times. The chain has TRBV4-2 and TRBJ2-1; D call uncertain. Looked up from germline, CDR1 is LGHNA and CDR2 is YNFKEQ. With 1 base removed from V and 7 bases from J, the gap between germline ends came to 14 bases. The CDR3 is made up of 15 amino acids. Here the CDR3 DNA reads TGTGCCAGCAGCCAAGGATTCGGCCAGGAGAATGAGCAGTTCTTC. Residues: CASSQGFGQENEQFF.

This chain links TRBV15 with TRBJ2-5; D is unresolved. The CDR3 spans 13 residues. With 1 base removed from V and 4 bases from J, the gap between germline ends came to 7 bases. Per germline, CDR1 LNHNV and CDR2 YYDKDF (reference sequence). CDR3 DNA sequence: TGTGCCACCAGCAGAGTAGGCCGAGAGACCCAGTACTTC. Protein sequence: CATSRVGRETQYF.

The V call is TRBV6-6, the J call TRBJ1-1; 7 bases fit TRBD1. The CDR3 extends over 14 amino acids. After removal of 6 bases from V and 5 bases from J, the junction contained 9 bases not matched to a gene. Germline assignment: CDR1 MNHNY and CDR2 SVGAGI (reference sequence). CDR3 residues: CASSQTGTVTEAFF. The CDR3, as DNA: TGTGCCAGCAGCCAGACAGGGACGGTAACTGAAGCTTTCTTT.

V usage is TRBV6-6 and J usage is TRBJ2-1; the match to TRBD2 covers 9 bases. The CDR3 totals 15 residues. V trimming: 5 bases; J trimming: 4 bases; junction bases outside the gene matches: 6. Germline V gene data show CDR1 as MNHNY and CDR2 as SVGAGI (reference sequence). CDR3 DNA sequence: TGTGCCAGCAGTCCTAGCGGGACGCGGTACAATGAGCAGTTCTTC. Its protein product is CASSPSGTRYNEQFF.

V gene TRBV4-2 combines with J gene TRBJ2-1; no definite D call. With 4 bases removed from V and 7 bases from J, the gap between germline ends came to 14 bases. The CDR3 has 14 residues. Germline V CDR1 and CDR2: LGHNA, YNFKEQ. CDR3 nucleotide sequence: TGTGCCAGCAGCCTCGACCTTGGCGCTAATGAGCAGTTCTTC. Residues: CASSLDLGANEQFF.